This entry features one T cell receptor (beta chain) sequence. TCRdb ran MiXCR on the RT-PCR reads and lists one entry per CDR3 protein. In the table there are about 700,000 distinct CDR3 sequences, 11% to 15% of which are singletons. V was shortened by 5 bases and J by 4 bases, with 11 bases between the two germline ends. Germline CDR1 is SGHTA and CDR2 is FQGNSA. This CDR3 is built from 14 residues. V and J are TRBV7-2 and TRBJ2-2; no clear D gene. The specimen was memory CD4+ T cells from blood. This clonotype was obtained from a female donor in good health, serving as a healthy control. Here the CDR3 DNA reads TGTGCCAGCAGCCTCAATTCCGCCACCGGGGAGCTGTTTTTT. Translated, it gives CASSLNSATGELFF. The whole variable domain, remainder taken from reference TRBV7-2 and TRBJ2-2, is GAGVSQSPSNKVTEKGKDVELRCDPISGHTALYWYRQSLGQGLEFLIYFQGNSAPDKSGLPSDRFSAERTGGSVSTLTIQRTQQEDSAVYLCASSLNSATGELFFGEGSRLTVL.